The sequence of this T cell receptor beta chain was determined in a study of T cell responses to AZD1222 COVID-19 vaccine. Study-wide results and limits: Just a handful of people given AZD1222 tested seropositive at baseline.

The repertoire was sequenced with immunoSEQ multiplex PCR; TCRdb's copy has only in-frame clones and lacks some. Found here are fewer than 150,000 clones, nearly 95% of them singletons; the top ten hold roughly 0.91%. There are a few counts of this clone. Its antigen remains unidentified. The sample was peripheral blood, taken on day 0 of AZD1222 vaccination. The source of this sequence is an adult in good health.

The chain's CDR3 is CSVRGGSNYGYTF. CDR3 sequence (DNA): TGCAGCGTTAGGGGGGGCTCTAACTATGGCTACACCTTC. The gene calls are TRBV29-1 and TRBJ1-2; a possible D gene is TRBD1 (6 bases). The V gene's germline CDR1 is SQVTM and CDR2 ANQGSEA. V lost 5 bases and J lost 0, with 10 bases in between. The CDR3 length is 13 residues.